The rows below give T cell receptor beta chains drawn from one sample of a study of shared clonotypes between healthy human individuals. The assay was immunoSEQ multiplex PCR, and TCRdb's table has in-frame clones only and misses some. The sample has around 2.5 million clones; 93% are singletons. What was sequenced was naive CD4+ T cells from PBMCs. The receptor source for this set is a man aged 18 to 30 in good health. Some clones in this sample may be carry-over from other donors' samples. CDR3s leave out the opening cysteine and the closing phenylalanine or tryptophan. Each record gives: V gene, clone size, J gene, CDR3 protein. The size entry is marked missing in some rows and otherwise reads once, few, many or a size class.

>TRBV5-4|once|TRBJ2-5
ASAAGRGQETQY
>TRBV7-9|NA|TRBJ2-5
ASSLASNRETQY
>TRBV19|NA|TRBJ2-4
ASSIRGRNIQY
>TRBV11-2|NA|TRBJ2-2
ASSTATGFTGELF
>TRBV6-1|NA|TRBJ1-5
ASSEVPPDQPQH
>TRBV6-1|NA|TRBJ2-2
ASHRNTGELF
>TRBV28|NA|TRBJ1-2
ASSEDGLYGYT
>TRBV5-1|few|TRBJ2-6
ASSLGQGVPSGANVLT
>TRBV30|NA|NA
AWSVEQGGYEQY
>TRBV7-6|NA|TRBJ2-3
ASSLGLAGPTDTQY
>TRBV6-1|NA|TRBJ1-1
ASSEGQEWGEAF
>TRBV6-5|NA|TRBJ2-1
ASRRSPREQF
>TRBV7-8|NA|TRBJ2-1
ASSFSRLAGGRNEQF
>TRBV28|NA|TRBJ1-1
ASSQRPNTEAF
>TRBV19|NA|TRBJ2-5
ASREGGDYQETQY